This TCR beta chain came from a study of cytotoxic CD8 clonotypes in ibrutinib-treated CLL. The assay was immunoSEQ multiplex PCR, and TCRdb's table has in-frame clones only and misses some. The sample carries about 21,000 clones, 74% recorded once. J gave up 7 bases and V 0 bases, and 2 bases lay outside the gene matches. The germline V gene encodes CDR1 SGHAT and CDR2 FQNNGV. This CDR3 is built from 15 residues. This clone was recorded once. This chain links TRBV11-2 with TRBJ2-1, with 11 bases matching TRBD2. This receptor was identified in a human donor with chronic lymphocytic leukemia. The sample in question was PBMCs, obtained before ibrutinib treatment. The CDR3 loop is CASSLETSGINEQFF. The CDR3 region has the DNA TGTGCCAGCAGCTTAGAGACTAGCGGGATTAATGAGCAGTTCTTC.